Listed here are 29 T cell receptor beta chains from one sample, sequenced in a study of tumor and adjacent non-tumor tissue in lung cancer. TCRbeta libraries were built with three rounds of nested PCR, modified from ARM-PCR. TCRdb called the multiplex PCR reads again in MiXCR, with one record for every CDR3 protein. The repertoire holds 75,000 to 80,000 distinct CDR3 sequences, with roughly 80% as singletons. No cell sorting was done before RNA was extracted from the tissue. The sample was lung tumor tissue. Every receptor here comes from a woman between 45 and 60 years old with non-small cell lung cancer.

V and J are TRBV20-1 and TRBJ1-1; the match to TRBD1 covers 9 bases. CDR1 and CDR2 from the germline V gene are DFQATT and SNEGSKA (reference sequence). Unmatched junction bases numbered 21, after V lost 6 bases and J lost 7 bases. This CDR3 comprises 17 residues. The CDR3 here is CSASPPGQGDGDIEAFF. CDR3 nucleotides: TGCAGTGCGAGTCCTCCGGGACAGGGTGACGGGGACATTGAAGCTTTCTTT.

This clonotype occurred many times. The rearrangement links TRBV28 to TRBJ2-7; D is perhaps TRBD2 (5 bases). V lost 6 bases and J 6 bases, leaving 15 bases between the germline ends. The CDR3 contains 13 residues. CDR1 is MDHEN and CDR2 is SYDVKM in the germline V gene. This CDR3 reads CASRTGVASEQYF. The CDR3 nucleotides read TGTGCCAGCAGGACTGGGGTAGCGAGCGAGCAGTACTTC.

This clonotype was observed a single time. The junction differs from germline at one of its ends, possibly a read error. The chain has TRBV6-1 and TRBJ2-1, with unresolved D. The CDR3 runs to 13 residues. Germline CDR1 is MNHNS and CDR2 is SASEGT. CDR3 loop: CASGEGIYNEQFF. Written as DNA, the CDR3 is TGTGCCAGCGGTGAAGGGATCTACAATGAGCAATTCTTC.

In its sample, this clonotype was seen once. This chain connects TRBV4-3 to TRBJ2-3; 11 nucleotides align to TRBD1. This CDR3 is built from 15 residues. Trimming removed 6 bases from V and 10 bases from J; junction bases left unmatched: 12. The germline gives CDR1 LGHNA, CDR2 YSLEER. Here the CDR3 reads CASSRTGGEAEAQYF. The DNA of the CDR3 is TGCGCCAGCAGTCGGACAGGGGGCGAAGCAGAGGCGCAGTATTTT.

The table lists this clonotype with a few counts. The chain employs TRBV10-2 and TRBJ1-1; D not certain. Germline lookup yields CDR1 WSHSY and CDR2 SAAADI. V shed 10 bases and J shed 1 base, with 10 bases lying between them. The CDR3 has 12 residues. The CDR3 here is CAIRDSNTEAFF. CDR3 bases: TGCGCCATCAGAGACTCGAACACTGAAGCTTTCTTT.

About this clonotype: A read error may produce the germline difference seen at one junction end. The chain has TRBV14 and TRBJ1-5; D is unresolved. CDR3 length: 14 amino acids. Per germline, CDR1 SGHDN and CDR2 FVKESK. The CDR3 bases are TGTGCCAGCAGTCCCGAGACGGAATATCAGCTCCAGCATTTT. This gives the protein CASSPETEYQLQHF. The full variable domain, in which reference TRBV14 and TRBJ1-5 provide the parts outside the CDR3, is EAGVTQFPSHSVIEKGQTVTLRCDPISGHDNLYWYRRVMGKEIKFLLHFVKESKQDESGMPNNRFLAERTGGTYSTLKVQPAELEDSGVYFCASSPETEYQLQHFGDGTRLSIL.

This clonotype was seen a few times. The CDR3 carries no conserved terminal phenylalanine or tryptophan, so it likely arises from a read error. No DNA is shown, since the ends of the CDR3 on it are uncertain; the CDR3 is the one TCRdb lists. This rearrangement joins TRBV20-1 to TRBJ2-1. The CDR3 is 8 amino acids long, termini counted. Looked up from germline, CDR1 is DFQATT and CDR2 is SNEGSKA (reference sequence). The chain's CDR3 is CSARDGYL.

Comment on this clonotype: At one end the junction does not follow the germline gene, possibly because of a read error. The V and J genes are TRBV4-2 and TRBJ2-5; 10 bases line up with TRBD1. The CDR3 spans 16 residues. The germline V gene has CDR1 LGHNA and CDR2 YNFKEQ. The CDR3 bases are TGTACCAGGAGCCAAGGGACAGGGGTGGCTCGATGGACCCAGTACTTC. This codes for CTRSQGTGVARWTQYF.

Points on this clonotype: A read error may produce the germline difference seen at one junction end. Written as DNA, the CDR3 is TGTGCCAGCAGTAACTCGCCCCCAAGCGTGAGTACCTACGAGCAATACTTC. Encoded protein: CASSNSPPSVSTYEQYF. This rearrangement joins TRBV6-6 to TRBJ2-7, with D unresolved. Germline values: CDR1 MNHNY, CDR2 SVGAGI (reference sequence). This CDR3 has 17 residues.

Concerning this clonotype: At one boundary the junction diverges from the germline segment, which might be a read error. V gene TRBV10-3 combines with J gene TRBJ2-1; D call uncertain. The CDR3 runs to 14 residues. CDR1 is ENHRY, CDR2 SYGVKD, per germline. CDR3: CVISGEVGYNEQFF. CDR3 sequence (DNA): TGTGTCATCAGTGGCGAAGTGGGATACAATGAGCAGTTCTTC.

As regards this clonotype: Mismatch with germline at one junction end may stem from a read error. The V and J genes are TRBV20-1 and TRBJ2-7; 9 positions match TRBD2. The V gene's germline CDR1 is DFQATT and CDR2 SNEGSKA (reference sequence). The length of the CDR3 is 15 residues. This CDR3 is CSARDRVAGVGEQYF. CDR3 in DNA: TGTAGTGCTAGAGACCGAGTAGCGGGGGTAGGGGAGCAGTACTTC.

The chain couples TRBV11-2 to TRBJ2-3, with 10 bases that match TRBD1. The CDR3 totals 16 residues. The V gene end was trimmed by 8 bases and the J gene end by 3 bases; junction bases not matched to a gene: 11. Germline V gene sequence: CDR1 SGHAT, CDR2 FQNNGV. CDR3: CASDRQGAVRTDTQYF. The CDR3 DNA sequence: TGTGCCAGCGACCGACAGGGGGCTGTGAGGACAGATACGCAGTATTTT.

As to this clonotype: Compared with germline, one end of the junction differs, possibly owing to a read error. V usage is TRBV20-1 and J usage is TRBJ2-2, with 10 bases matching TRBD1. Germline values: CDR1 DFQATT, CDR2 SNEGSKA (reference sequence). The CDR3 length is 16 residues. The CDR3 sequence: CSAKSGTGAKTGELFF. The CDR3 DNA reads as TGCAGTGCTAAATCTGGGACAGGGGCGAAGACCGGGGAACTGTTTTTT.

This clonotype was counted a few times. J is TRBJ2-1 and V is TRBV6-1, with 9 bases fitting TRBD1. The CDR3 contains 14 residues. Germline V lookup: CDR1 MNHNS, CDR2 SASEGT. The CDR3 protein is CAISIRDRVDEQFF. CDR3 sequence (DNA): TGTGCTATCAGTATCCGGGACAGGGTGGATGAGCAGTTCTTC.

This clonotype has just a few counts. Just one base apart from a much larger clone, this may be a read error. The chain is built from TRBV28 and TRBJ2-1; D gene uncertain. There are 11 residues in the CDR3. The V and J ends lost 5 bases and 8 bases respectively, with 7 bases between them. CDR1 MDHEN and CDR2 SYDVKM come from the germline V gene. CDR3 coding DNA: TGTGCCAGCAGTCTGGGCTATGAGCAGTTCTTC. This gives the protein CASSLGYEQFF. Full variable domain (missing parts from reference TRBV28 and TRBJ2-1): DVKVTQSSRYLVKRTGEKVFLECVQDMDHENMFWYRQDPGLGLRLIYFSYDVKMKEKGDIPEGYSVSREKKERFSLILESASTNQTSMYLCASSLGYEQFFGPGTRLTVL.

Details on this clonotype: The junction departs from the called germline gene at one end, perhaps through a read error. This rearrangement joins TRBV11-2 to TRBJ2-1, with no clear D. The CDR3 sequence is 12 residues long. Germline V CDR1 and CDR2: SGHAT, FQNNGV. CDR3 nucleotides: TGTACCAGGAGCCCCTCTGGATATGGGCAGTTCTTC. This encodes CTRSPSGYGQFF.

Details on this clonotype: The CDR3 carries no conserved terminal phenylalanine or tryptophan, so it likely arises from a read error. J is TRBJ2-3 and V is TRBV6-2 or TRBV6-3, with no clear D. Germline V gives CDR1 MNHEY, CDR2 SVGEGT. The CDR3 has 15 residues. CDR3: CASSWEARSSDTQYS. The DNA of the CDR3 is TGTGCCAGCAGTTGGGAAGCTAGGAGTTCAGACACGCAGTATTCT.

This chain joins TRBV6-5 and TRBJ2-3; tentative D call: TRBD1 (5 bases). This CDR3 is built from 15 residues. Germline V gene sequence: CDR1 MNHEY, CDR2 SVGAGI. Between the trimmed V and J ends, which lost 4 bases and 5 bases, there was a span of 16 bases. The CDR3 reads CASSFRGLEQDTQYF. The CDR3 nucleotides are TGTGCCAGCAGTTTTAGGGGATTAGAGCAAGATACGCAGTATTTT.

Turning to this clonotype: One end of the junction does not line up with germline, which may come from a read error. CDR3 nucleotides: TGTGCCAGCAGTTCCCACCGGACCGAACGGGAGATCCAGTACTTC. Translating it yields CASSSHRTEREIQYF. The genes are TRBV6-2 or TRBV6-3 and TRBJ2-5; D perhaps matches TRBD2 (6 bases). The CDR3 runs 15 residues. Germline V gene sequence: CDR1 MNHEY, CDR2 SVGEGT.

Note on this clonotype: The junction and the germline gene differ at one end; a read error may be behind it. V is TRBV6-6 and J is TRBJ1-1; D call uncertain. The CDR3 is made up of 10 amino acids. Germline CDR1 and CDR2: MNHNY and SVGAGI (reference sequence). CDR3 in DNA: TGTGCCGGCAGTAACAGTGGAGCTTTCTTT. The encoded protein is CAGSNSGAFF.

As to this clonotype: At one of its ends the junction is not consistent with the germline gene, which may arise from a read error. The chain is built from TRBV6-1 and TRBJ2-2; D is ambiguous. The CDR3 sequence is 16 residues long. Germline loops: CDR1 MNHNS, CDR2 SASEGT. CDR3 DNA sequence: TGTGCCAGCATTCAAAGATGTACAGCGAACACAGGGGAGCTGTTTTTT. Protein product: CASIQRCTANTGELFF.

This sequence joins TRBV29-1 and TRBJ1-2; 7 bases agree with TRBD1. CDR1 and CDR2 from the germline V gene are SQVTM and ANQGSEA. The CDR3 has 14 amino acids. The CDR3: CRVRRQGGVGGYTF. DNA of the CDR3: TGCAGAGTTAGAAGGCAGGGGGGAGTAGGTGGCTACACCTTC.

The J gene is TRBJ1-3, the V gene TRBV4-3, with D possibly matching TRBD1 (6 bases). V was pared by 3 bases and J by 3 bases, with 12 bases between. Germline CDR1 and CDR2: LGHNA and YSLEER. The CDR3 consists of 15 residues. The CDR3: CASSHTGNFGNTIYF. CDR3 in DNA: TGCGCCAGCAGCCACACAGGGAACTTTGGAAACACCATATATTTT.

Concerning this clonotype: The junction differs from germline at one of its ends, possibly a read error. The chain is built from TRBV29-1 and TRBJ2-7; possibly TRBD1 or TRBD2 for D (5 bases each). CDR1 is SQVTM and CDR2 is ANQGSEA in the germline V gene. CDR3 length equals 12 residues. The CDR3 DNA sequence: TGCAGCGGGGGGTATCAGGCGGTCGAGCGGTACTTC. Its protein is CSGGYQAVERYF.

This clonotype has just a few counts. One end of the junction does not line up with germline, which may come from a read error. The chain recombines TRBV6-2 or TRBV6-3 with TRBJ2-7; 8 bases are a match to TRBD2. Germline V gene sequence: CDR1 MNHEY, CDR2 SVGEGT. The CDR3 is 14 amino acids. CDR3 sequence reads: CVSSYSGGGHEQYF. The CDR3 DNA is TGTGTCAGCAGTTACTCGGGCGGGGGGCACGAGCAGTATTTC.

About this clonotype: A much larger clone differs from this one at a single base, so this may be a read error. The chain carries TRBV5-1 and TRBJ1-4, with D hard to call. The V end lost 4 bases, the J end lost 0 bases, and 10 bases lay between the germline ends. Germline V CDR1 and CDR2: SGHRS, YFSETQ. This CDR3 has 15 residues. The CDR3: CASSLTRATNEKLFF. CDR3 nucleotides: TGCGCCAGCAGCCTGACTCGAGCAACTAATGAAAAACTGTTTTTT. Based on the CDR3 plus reference TRBV5-1 and TRBJ1-4, the full variable domain is KAGVTQTPRYLIKTRGQQVTLSCSPISGHRSVSWYQQTPGQGLQFLFEYFSETQRNKGNFPGRFSGRQFSNSRSEMNVSTLELGDSALYLCASSLTRATNEKLFFGSGTQLSVL.

The chain joins TRBV20-1 to TRBJ1-2, with 7 bases aligning to TRBD1. In germline, CDR1 is DFQATT, CDR2 SNEGSKA (reference sequence). V shed 0 bases, J shed 9 bases, and the junction held 10 bases outside the gene matches. The CDR3 is 14 amino acids. The CDR3 nucleotides read TGCAGTGCTAGAGAGGCAGGGGGAGGTTATAGCTACACCTTC. It translates to CSAREAGGGYSYTF.

For this clonotype: Sequence at one end of the junction differs from germline and may be a read error. The chain recombines TRBV10-2 with TRBJ2-3; D is unclear. CDR3 length: 14 amino acids. Per the germline V gene, CDR1 is WSHSY and CDR2 is SAAADI. This CDR3 is CASRSDPSADTQYF. CDR3 sequence (DNA): TGCGCCAGCAGATCGGACCCTTCCGCAGATACGCAGTACTTT.

On this clonotype: One end of the junction fails to match germline, which may point to a read error. The chain combines TRBV6-1 with TRBJ2-7, with D perhaps being TRBD1 or TRBD2 (5 bases each). CDR3 length: 14 amino acids. From germline, CDR1 is MNHNS and CDR2 SASEGT. CDR3 DNA sequence: TGTGTCAGCAATACCCTTCTGGGGGCCTACGAGCAGTACTTC. This encodes CVSNTLLGAYEQYF.